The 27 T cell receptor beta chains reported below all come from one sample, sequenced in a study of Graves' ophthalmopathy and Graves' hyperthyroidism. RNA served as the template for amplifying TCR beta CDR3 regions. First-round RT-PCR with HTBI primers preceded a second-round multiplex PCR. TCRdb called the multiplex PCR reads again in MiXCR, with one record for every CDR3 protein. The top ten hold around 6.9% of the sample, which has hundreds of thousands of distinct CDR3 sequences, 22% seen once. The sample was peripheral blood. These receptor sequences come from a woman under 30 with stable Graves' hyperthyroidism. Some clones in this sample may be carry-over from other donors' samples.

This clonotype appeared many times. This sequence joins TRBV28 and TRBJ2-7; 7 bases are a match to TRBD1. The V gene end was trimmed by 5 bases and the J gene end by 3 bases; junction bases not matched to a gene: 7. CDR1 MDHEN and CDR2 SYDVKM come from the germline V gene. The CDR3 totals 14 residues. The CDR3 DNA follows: TGTGCCAGCAGTGACAACAGGGGTTACTACGAGCAGTACTTC. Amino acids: CASSDNRGYYEQYF. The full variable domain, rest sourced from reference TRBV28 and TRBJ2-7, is DVKVTQSSRYLVKRTGEKVFLECVQDMDHENMFWYRQDPGLGLRLIYFSYDVKMKEKGDIPEGYSVSREKKERFSLILESASTNQTSMYLCASSDNRGYYEQYFGPGTRLTVT.

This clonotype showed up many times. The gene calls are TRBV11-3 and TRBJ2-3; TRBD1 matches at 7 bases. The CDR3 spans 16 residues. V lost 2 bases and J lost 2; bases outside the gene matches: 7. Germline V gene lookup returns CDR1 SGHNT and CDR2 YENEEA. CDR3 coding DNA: TGTGCCAGCAGCTTAACTCCCGGGACAGCCACAGATACGCAGTATTTT. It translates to CASSLTPGTATDTQYF.

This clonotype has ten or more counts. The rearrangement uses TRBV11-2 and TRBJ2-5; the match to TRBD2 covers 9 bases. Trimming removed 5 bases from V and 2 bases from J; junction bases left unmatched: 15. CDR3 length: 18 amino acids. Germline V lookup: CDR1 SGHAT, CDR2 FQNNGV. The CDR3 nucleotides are TGTGCCAGCAGCCCCAACCCGTGGAGCGGGGGGACACAAGAGACCCAGTACTTC. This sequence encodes CASSPNPWSGGTQETQYF.

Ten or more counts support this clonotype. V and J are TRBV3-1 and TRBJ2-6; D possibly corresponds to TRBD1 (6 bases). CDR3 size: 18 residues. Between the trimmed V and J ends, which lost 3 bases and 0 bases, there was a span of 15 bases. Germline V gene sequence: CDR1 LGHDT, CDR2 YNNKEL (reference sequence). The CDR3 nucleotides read TGTGCCAGCAGCCAGACGACAGGAAAAGGCTCTGGGGCCAACGTCCTGACTTTC. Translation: CASSQTTGKGSGANVLTF.

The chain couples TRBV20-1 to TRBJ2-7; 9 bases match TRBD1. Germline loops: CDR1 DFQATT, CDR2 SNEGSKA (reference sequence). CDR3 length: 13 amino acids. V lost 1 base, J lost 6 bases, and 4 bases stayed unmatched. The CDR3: CSARVTGGGEQYF. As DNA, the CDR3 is TGCAGTGCTAGAGTGACAGGGGGAGGCGAGCAGTACTTC.

CDR3 in DNA: TGCGCCAGCAGCTTGGCCCTTCTAAGGCCCAACACTGAAGCTTTCTTT. Its translation is CASSLALLRPNTEAFF. This chain connects TRBV5-1 to TRBJ1-1; D is uncertain. This CDR3 is 16 amino acids long. The V and J ends lost 0 bases and 2 bases respectively, with 14 bases between them. CDR1 is SGHRS and CDR2 is YFSETQ in the germline V gene.

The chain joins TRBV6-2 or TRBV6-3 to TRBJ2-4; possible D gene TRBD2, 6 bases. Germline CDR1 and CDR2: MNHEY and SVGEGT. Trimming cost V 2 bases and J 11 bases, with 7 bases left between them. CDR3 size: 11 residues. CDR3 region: CASSYGEVQYF. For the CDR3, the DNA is TGTGCCAGCAGTTACGGGGAGGTTCAGTACTTC.

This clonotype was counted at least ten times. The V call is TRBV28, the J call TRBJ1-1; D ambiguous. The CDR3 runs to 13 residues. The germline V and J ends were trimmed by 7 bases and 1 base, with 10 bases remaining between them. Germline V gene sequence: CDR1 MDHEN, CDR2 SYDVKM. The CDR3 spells CASTELENTEAFF. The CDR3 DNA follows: TGTGCCAGCACCGAACTAGAGAACACTGAAGCTTTCTTT.

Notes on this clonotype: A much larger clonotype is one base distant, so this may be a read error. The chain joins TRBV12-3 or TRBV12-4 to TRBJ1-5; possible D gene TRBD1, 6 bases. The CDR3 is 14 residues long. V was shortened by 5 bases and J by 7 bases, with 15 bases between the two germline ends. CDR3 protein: CASSVNRVDQPQHF. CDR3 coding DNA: TGTGCCAGCAGTGTGAACAGGGTGGACCAGCCCCAGCATTTT.

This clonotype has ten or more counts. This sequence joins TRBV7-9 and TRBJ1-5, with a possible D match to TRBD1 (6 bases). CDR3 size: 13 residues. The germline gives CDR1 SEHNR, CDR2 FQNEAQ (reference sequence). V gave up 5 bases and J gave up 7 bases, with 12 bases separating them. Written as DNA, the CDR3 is TGTGCCAGCAGCCCCGGGACACCCCAGCCCCAGCATTTT. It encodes CASSPGTPQPQHF.

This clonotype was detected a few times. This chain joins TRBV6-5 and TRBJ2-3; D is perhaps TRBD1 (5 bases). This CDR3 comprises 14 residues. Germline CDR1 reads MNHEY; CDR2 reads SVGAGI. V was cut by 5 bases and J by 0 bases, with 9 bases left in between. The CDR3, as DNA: TGTGCCAGCAGTAACAGGAGAAGCACAGATACGCAGTATTTT. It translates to CASSNRRSTDTQYF.

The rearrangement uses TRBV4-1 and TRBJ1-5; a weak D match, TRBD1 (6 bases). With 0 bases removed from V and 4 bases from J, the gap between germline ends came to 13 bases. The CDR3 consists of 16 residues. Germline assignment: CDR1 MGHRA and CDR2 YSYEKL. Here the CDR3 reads CASSQESGGRNQPQHF. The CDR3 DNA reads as TGCGCCAGCAGCCAAGAGTCGGGGGGGCGAAATCAGCCCCAGCATTTT.

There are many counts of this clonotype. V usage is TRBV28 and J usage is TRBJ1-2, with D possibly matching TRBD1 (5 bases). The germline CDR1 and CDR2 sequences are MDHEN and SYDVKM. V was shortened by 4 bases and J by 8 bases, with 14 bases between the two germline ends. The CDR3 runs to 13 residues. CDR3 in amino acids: CASSSGRLWGYTF. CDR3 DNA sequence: TGTGCCAGCAGTTCGGGACGTTTATGGGGCTACACCTTC.

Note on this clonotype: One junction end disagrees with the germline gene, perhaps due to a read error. The CDR3 DNA follows: TGCGGCGTTCGGCGGGATGACTACGAGCAGTACTTC. Its protein is CGVRRDDYEQYF. This chain joins TRBV29-1 and TRBJ2-7, with D perhaps TRBD2 (6 bases). This CDR3 is built from 12 residues. Germline loops: CDR1 SQVTM, CDR2 ANQGSEA.

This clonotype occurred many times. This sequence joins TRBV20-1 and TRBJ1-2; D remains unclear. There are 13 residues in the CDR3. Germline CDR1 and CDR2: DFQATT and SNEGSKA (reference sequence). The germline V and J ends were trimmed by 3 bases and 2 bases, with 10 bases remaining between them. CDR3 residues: CSASLAENYGYTF. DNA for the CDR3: TGCAGTGCTAGTCTGGCGGAAAACTATGGCTACACCTTC.

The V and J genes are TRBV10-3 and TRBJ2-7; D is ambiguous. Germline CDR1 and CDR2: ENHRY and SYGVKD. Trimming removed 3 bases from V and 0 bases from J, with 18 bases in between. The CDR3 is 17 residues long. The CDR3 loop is CAISDSSVAELSYEQYF. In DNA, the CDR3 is TGTGCCATCAGTGATTCGAGTGTGGCAGAGCTCTCCTACGAGCAGTACTTC.

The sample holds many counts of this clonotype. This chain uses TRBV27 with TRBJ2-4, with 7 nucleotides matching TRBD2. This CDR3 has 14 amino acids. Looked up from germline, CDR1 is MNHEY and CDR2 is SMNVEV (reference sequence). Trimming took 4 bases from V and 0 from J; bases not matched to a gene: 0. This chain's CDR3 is CASSWGGAKNIQYF. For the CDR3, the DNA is TGTGCCAGCAGTTGGGGGGGAGCCAAAAACATTCAGTACTTC.

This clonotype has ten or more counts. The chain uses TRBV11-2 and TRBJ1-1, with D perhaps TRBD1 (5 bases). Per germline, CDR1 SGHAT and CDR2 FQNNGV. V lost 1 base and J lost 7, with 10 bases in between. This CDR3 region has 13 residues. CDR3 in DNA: TGTGCCAGCAGCTTAGTCGGGGGGATTGAAGCTTTCTTT. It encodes CASSLVGGIEAFF.

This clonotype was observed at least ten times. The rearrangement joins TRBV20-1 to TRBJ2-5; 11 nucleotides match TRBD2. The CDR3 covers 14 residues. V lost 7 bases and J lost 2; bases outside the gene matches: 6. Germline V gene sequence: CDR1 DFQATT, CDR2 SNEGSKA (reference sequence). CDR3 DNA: TGCAGTGGAACTAGCGGGGGACGACAAGAGACCCAGTACTTC. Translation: CSGTSGGRQETQYF.

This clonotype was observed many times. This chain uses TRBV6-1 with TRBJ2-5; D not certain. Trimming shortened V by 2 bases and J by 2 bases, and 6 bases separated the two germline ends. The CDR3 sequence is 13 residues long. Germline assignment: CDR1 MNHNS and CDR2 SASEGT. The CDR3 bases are TGTGCCAGCAGTGAAATTTCTCAAGAGACCCAGTACTTC. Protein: CASSEISQETQYF.

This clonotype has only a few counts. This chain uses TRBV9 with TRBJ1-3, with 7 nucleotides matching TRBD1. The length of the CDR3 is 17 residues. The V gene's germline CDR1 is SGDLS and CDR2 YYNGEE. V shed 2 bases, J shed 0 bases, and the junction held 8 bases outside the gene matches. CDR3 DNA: TGTGCCAGCAGCGTGACCTCCGACAGGGCCTCTGGAAACACCATATATTTT. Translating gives CASSVTSDRASGNTIYF.

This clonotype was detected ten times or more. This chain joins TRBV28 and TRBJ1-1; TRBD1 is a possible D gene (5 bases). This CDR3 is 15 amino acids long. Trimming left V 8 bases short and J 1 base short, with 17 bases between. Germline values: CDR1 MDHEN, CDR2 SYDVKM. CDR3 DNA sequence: TGTGCCAGCTGTTGGACACAACGGGGGAACACTGAAGCTTTCTTT. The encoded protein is CASCWTQRGNTEAFF.

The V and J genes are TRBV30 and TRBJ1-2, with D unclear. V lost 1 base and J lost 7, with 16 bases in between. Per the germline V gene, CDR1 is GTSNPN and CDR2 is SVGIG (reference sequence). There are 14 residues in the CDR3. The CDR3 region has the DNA TGTGCCTGGAGTGGAAGTGGTTGGGGTCGTGGCTACACCTTC. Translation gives CAWSGSGWGRGYTF. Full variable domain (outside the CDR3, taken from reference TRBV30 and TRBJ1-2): SQTIHQWPATLVQPVGSPLSLECTVEGTSNPNLYWYRQAAGRGLQLLFYSVGIGQISSEVPQNLSASRPQDRQFILSSKKLLLSDSGFYLCAWSGSGWGRGYTFGSGTRLTVV.

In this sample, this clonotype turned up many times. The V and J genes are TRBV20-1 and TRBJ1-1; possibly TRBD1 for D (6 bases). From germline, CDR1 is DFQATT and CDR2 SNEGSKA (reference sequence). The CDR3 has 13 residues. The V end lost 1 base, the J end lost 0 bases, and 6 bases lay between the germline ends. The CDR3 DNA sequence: TGCAGTGCTAGAGGGGACATGAACACTGAAGCTTTCTTT. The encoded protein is CSARGDMNTEAFF.

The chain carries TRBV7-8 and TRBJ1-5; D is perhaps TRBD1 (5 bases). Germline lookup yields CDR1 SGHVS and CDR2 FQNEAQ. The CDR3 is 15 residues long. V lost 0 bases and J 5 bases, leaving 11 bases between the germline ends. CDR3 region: CASSLAGRVDQPQHF. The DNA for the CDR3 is TGTGCCAGCAGCTTAGCAGGCAGGGTGGATCAGCCCCAGCATTTT.

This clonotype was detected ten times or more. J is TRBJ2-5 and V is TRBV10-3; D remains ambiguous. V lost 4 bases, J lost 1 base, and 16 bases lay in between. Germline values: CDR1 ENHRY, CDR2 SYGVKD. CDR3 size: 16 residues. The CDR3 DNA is TGTGCCATCAGTGGTCCAGGTCGACCTACCCAAGAGACCCAGTACTTC. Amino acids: CAISGPGRPTQETQYF.

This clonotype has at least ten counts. In DNA, the CDR3 is TGTGCCAGCAGGGCTAGCGGACTATACTACGAGCAGTACTTC. It is translated as CASRASGLYYEQYF. The chain links TRBV28 to TRBJ2-7; TRBD2 matches at 7 bases. Per germline, CDR1 MDHEN and CDR2 SYDVKM. Losses at the gene ends were 6 bases for V and 3 bases for J; bases not matched to a gene: 8. This CDR3 contains 14 residues.